A selection of T cell receptor beta chains follows, all from one sample in a study of control samples from healthy donors and cancer patients. TCRdb's copy holds only in-frame clones and misses some; the assay was immunoSEQ multiplex PCR. Of over 100,000 clones in the sample, more than 90% were seen once. What was sequenced was blood. The receptor source for this set is a man younger than 35 in good health. Both conserved end residues are part of each CDR3. D genes are given only for firm matches. Size tells how often a clone was seen (once, few, many) or the class of an expanded clone, and some rows leave it out.

V gene: TRBV6-6
clone size: -
D gene: -
J gene: TRBJ1-3
CDR3 protein: CASRIGHEAGNTIYF
CDR3 DNA: TGTGCCAGCAGGATCGGTCACGAGGCTGGAAACACCATATATTTT

V gene: TRBV6-4
clone size: once
D gene: TRBD2
J gene: TRBJ2-3
CDR3 protein: CASSATPGVAGYSTDTQYF
CDR3 DNA: TGTGCCAGCAGTGCAACCCCAGGGGTAGCGGGGTATAGCACAGATACGCAGTATTTT

V gene: TRBV28
clone size: -
D gene: -
J gene: TRBJ2-2
CDR3 protein: CASRQEGQELYTGELFF
CDR3 DNA: TGTGCCAGCAGGCAAGAGGGGCAGGAGTTGTACACCGGGGAGCTGTTTTTT

V gene: TRBV24-1
clone size: once
D gene: -
J gene: TRBJ2-7
CDR3 protein: CATSDWVLTGLYEQYF
CDR3 DNA: TGTGCCACCAGTGATTGGGTACTGACAGGTCTCTACGAGCAGTACTTC

V gene: TRBV5-1
clone size: -
D gene: -
J gene: TRBJ2-1
CDR3 protein: CASSLLGNNEQFF
CDR3 DNA: TGCGCCAGCAGCTTGTTAGGAAACAATGAGCAGTTCTTC

V gene: TRBV3-1/TRBV3-2
clone size: -
D gene: TRBD2
J gene: TRBJ2-3
CDR3 protein: CASSQEGTSVTDTQYF
CDR3 DNA: TGTGCCAGCAGCCAAGAAGGGACTAGCGTCACAGATACGCAGTATTTT

V gene: TRBV7-2
clone size: -
D gene: TRBD1
J gene: TRBJ1-1
CDR3 protein: CASSLVGQLNTEAFF
CDR3 DNA: TGTGCCAGCAGCCTAGTGGGACAGCTGAACACTGAAGCTTTCTTT

V gene: TRBV5-1
clone size: once
D gene: -
J gene: TRBJ2-1
CDR3 protein: CASSSMGPPNEQFF
CDR3 DNA: TGCGCCAGCAGTTCCATGGGGCCTCCCAATGAGCAGTTCTTC

V gene: TRBV15
clone size: -
D gene: -
J gene: TRBJ2-7
CDR3 protein: CATSRTSYEQYF
CDR3 DNA: TGTGCCACCAGCCGGACCTCCTACGAGCAGTACTTC

V gene: TRBV5-1
clone size: -
D gene: -
J gene: TRBJ2-3
CDR3 protein: CASSFQPDTDTQYF
CDR3 DNA: TGCGCCAGCAGCTTCCAACCGGACACAGATACGCAGTATTTT

V gene: TRBV5-6
clone size: -
D gene: -
J gene: TRBJ2-5
CDR3 protein: CASSLRETQYF
CDR3 DNA: TGTGCCAGCAGCCTTAGAGAGACCCAGTACTTC

V gene: TRBV3-1/TRBV3-2
clone size: -
D gene: -
J gene: TRBJ2-7
CDR3 protein: CASSQDLTNYEQYF
CDR3 DNA: TGTGCCAGCAGCCAAGATCTCACCAACTACGAGCAGTACTTC

V gene: TRBV6-5
clone size: -
D gene: -
J gene: TRBJ1-1
CDR3 protein: CASIPHGEGTEAFF
CDR3 DNA: TGTGCCAGCATCCCCCATGGGGAAGGGACTGAAGCTTTCTTT

V gene: TRBV11-2
clone size: -
D gene: TRBD2
J gene: TRBJ2-3
CDR3 protein: CASSWAGGSTDTQYF
CDR3 DNA: TGTGCCAGCAGCTGGGCGGGGGGAAGCACAGATACGCAGTATTTT

V gene: TRBV14
clone size: -
D gene: TRBD1
J gene: TRBJ1-1
CDR3 protein: CASSQDRRQGRITEAFF
CDR3 DNA: TGTGCCAGCAGCCAAGATCGCCGACAGGGGCGAATCACTGAAGCTTTCTTT

V gene: TRBV2
clone size: -
D gene: -
J gene: TRBJ2-7
CDR3 protein: CASSLSVGGEQYF
CDR3 DNA: TGTGCCAGCAGCCTTTCAGTTGGGGGCGAGCAGTACTTC

V gene: TRBV30
clone size: -
D gene: TRBD1
J gene: TRBJ1-6
CDR3 protein: CAWSSGTGGSPLHF
CDR3 DNA: TGTGCCTGGAGTTCCGGGACAGGGGGTTCACCCCTCCACTTT

V gene: TRBV3-1/TRBV3-2
clone size: once
D gene: -
J gene: TRBJ1-1
CDR3 protein: CASSQGGADTEAFF
CDR3 DNA: TGTGCCAGCAGCCAAGGGGGCGCGGACACTGAAGCTTTCTTT

V gene: TRBV5-5
clone size: -
D gene: -
J gene: TRBJ1-5
CDR3 protein: CASSLMGSNQPQHF
CDR3 DNA: TGTGCCAGCAGCCTTATGGGAAGCAATCAGCCCCAGCATTTT

V gene: TRBV6-6
clone size: -
D gene: -
J gene: TRBJ1-3
CDR3 protein: CASSYSPRSSGNTIYF
CDR3 DNA: TGTGCCAGCAGTTACTCACCCAGATCTTCTGGAAACACCATATATTTT

V gene: TRBV5-1
clone size: -
D gene: -
J gene: TRBJ1-4
CDR3 protein: CASSAQGQEKLFF
CDR3 DNA: TGCGCCAGCAGCGCACAGGGTCAAGAAAAACTGTTTTTT

V gene: TRBV18
clone size: -
D gene: TRBD1
J gene: TRBJ1-4
CDR3 protein: CASSPPPPHRGANEKLFF
CDR3 DNA: TGTGCCAGCTCACCACCGCCCCCCCACAGGGGAGCTAATGAAAAACTGTTTTTT

V gene: TRBV19
clone size: -
D gene: TRBD2
J gene: TRBJ2-1
CDR3 protein: CASSDLAGGSYNEQFF
CDR3 DNA: TGTGCCAGTAGTGACCTAGCGGGGGGCTCCTACAATGAGCAGTTCTTC

V gene: TRBV18
clone size: once
D gene: TRBD1
J gene: TRBJ1-2
CDR3 protein: CASSSLARDRGLGYTF
CDR3 DNA: TGTGCCAGCTCAAGCCTCGCAAGGGACAGGGGTCTTGGCTACACCTTC

V gene: TRBV2
clone size: -
D gene: -
J gene: TRBJ1-3
CDR3 protein: CASSEPTTGGNTIYF
CDR3 DNA: TGTGCCAGCAGTGAGCCGACCACGGGTGGAAACACCATATATTTT

V gene: TRBV27
clone size: once
D gene: -
J gene: TRBJ2-7
CDR3 protein: CASGGRVAHEQYF
CDR3 DNA: TGTGCCAGCGGCGGCAGGGTAGCCCACGAGCAGTACTTC